This T cell receptor (beta chain) is drawn from a study of blood T cell repertoires in COVID-19 (dated by TCRdb to the early 2020s). The study in broad terms: Samples covering the acute and convalescent phases of COVID-19 were provided by collaborators in the United States, Italy and Spain. Where available, HLA class I and class II types were obtained from metadata supplied by the sample provider rather than from assay-based typing. A de-identified subject ID, COVID-19 status, age in years and sex were almost always included in the sample metadata. The material from the prospective study consisted of cDNA or gDNA derived from T cells, B-cell-depleted T cells, or PBMCs. The repertoires were released in a freely available public database intended as a resource for research on the immune response to SARS-CoV-2. Samples came from the ongoing ImmuneRACE study (first 160 participants) plus 1,254 subjects from 6 global collaborators. Subjects who had been exposed to COVID-19, were actively infected with it, or had recovered from it provided the deeply sampled blood TCRbeta repertoires that made up the dataset.

The CDR3 starts with the cysteine, ends with the phenylalanine, and has 15 residues. The only DNA kept is the CDR3, 45 bases in frame from the first base. TCRbeta CDR3 regions were amplified from genomic DNA using the immunoSEQ Assay, a bias-controlled multiplex PCR. As for the original processing: The number of nucleated cells in each sample was estimated by amplification of reference gene primers within the assay. Sequence reads were collapsed and filtered to measure the absolute abundance of every unique TCRbeta CDR3 rearrangement. For each sample, productive Simpson clonality was calculated by taking the square root of Simpson's diversity index across productive rearrangements. The table comes from immuneACCESS by way of TCRdb, which keeps in-frame sequences with V and J called. Part of the clones is missing from these tables; in studies checked, under half for an unresolved V gene and the rest for unknown reasons. V and J calls and clone size are as listed in that table; D and trimming were resolved from the DNA. The sample table shows hundreds of thousands of clones, and about 90% are seen once. Together, the top ten hold less than 3.5% of the sample.

Participants in the prospective study were enrolled through a virtual design, were aged roughly 18 to 90 years, and lived in roughly 25 United States geographic areas. To assign participants to cohorts, the prospective study relied on clinical history that participants themselves reported in a screening survey and a study questionnaire. Exposed participants had been in contact, within 2 weeks of entering the study, with a person who had a PCR-confirmed or clinician-diagnosed case of COVID-19. In the prospective study, whole blood, serum and a nasopharyngeal or oropharyngeal swab were collected from each participant by mobile phlebotomists. Additional blood draws and questionnaires over an approximately two-month period could optionally be provided by prospective study participants. Prospective study blood samples were shipped either frozen or at room temperature before DNA extraction. Overall study results and their limits: How much clinical and demographic metadata was included differed by source and by participant, and the metadata was provided uncurated.

Notes on this clone: The specificity of this receptor is unknown. No base-level quality is on record; no much larger clone is a single base apart.

The clonotype comes from a woman between 50 and 59 years old who had been exposed to COVID-19. Sequencing used PBMCs or T cells enriched from blood (not recorded which). The chain is made from TRBV21-1 and TRBJ1-4; the table's D call of TRBD1 was not tested on the DNA. TRBV21-1 constitutes a pseudogene. The encoded CDR3 is CASSKVRTDPRELFF. The DNA sequence is TGTGCCAGCAGCAAAGTTCGGACAGATCCGAGGGAACTGTTTTTT.